These 23 T cell receptor beta chains were all obtained from the same sample, sequenced in a study of vaccination and CD4 T cells after COVID-19. Their antigens remain unidentified. Treatment in this sample: approximately 10-day PBMC culture with coronavirus spike peptide pools or control peptides (ViraFEST assay). Sequencing of the DNA from cultured CD4+ T cells was carried out with the Oncomine TCR Beta short-read assay. TCRdb itself ran the PCR reads through MiXCR, one entry per CDR3 protein. The sample includes some 9,000 distinct CDR3 sequences, roughly half seen only once; the top ten take approximately 18%. Sequenced: CD4+ T cells from blood, cultured in vitro. The receptors were sampled from a human donor who had recovered from COVID-19.

The sample holds a few counts of this clonotype. The genes are TRBV6-2 or TRBV6-3 and TRBJ1-2; 8 bases agree with TRBD1. J was trimmed by 8 bases and V by 5 bases; bases with no gene match: 10. The CDR3 has 14 residues. CDR1 is MNHEY, CDR2 SVGEGT, per germline. CDR3 DNA sequence: TGTGCCAGCAGTCCCCCACAGGGGGTAGGCGGCTACACCTTC. Its translation is CASSPPQGVGGYTF.

The gene calls are TRBV20-1 and TRBJ2-7; a weak D match, TRBD2 (6 bases). From germline, CDR1 is DFQATT and CDR2 SNEGSKA (reference sequence). The CDR3 runs to 14 residues. Trimming took 5 bases from V and 4 from J, leaving 18 bases between them. The CDR3 spells CSAPKTGGTYEQYF. The CDR3 DNA is TGCAGTGCTCCGAAGACCGGGGGTACTTACGAGCAGTACTTC.

The CDR3 DNA follows: TGTGCCAGCAGCTTAAGTAGTACCGGGGGCACTGAAGCTTTCTTT. It encodes CASSLSSTGGTEAFF. The chain uses TRBV7-9 and TRBJ1-1; perhaps TRBD1 as D (5 bases). Looked up from germline, CDR1 is SEHNR and CDR2 is FQNEAQ (reference sequence). The length of the CDR3 is 15 residues. Between the trimmed V and J ends, which lost 2 bases and 4 bases, there was a span of 14 bases. The full variable domain, with the rest looked up from reference TRBV7-9 and TRBJ1-1, is DTGVSQNPRHKITKRGQNVTFRCDPISEHNRLYWYRQTLGQGPEFLTYFQNEAQLEKSRLLSDRFSAERPKGSFSTLEIQRTEQGDSAMYLCASSLSSTGGTEAFFGQGTRLTVV.

The gene calls are TRBV20-1 and TRBJ2-7, with 11 bases that match TRBD2. With 2 bases clipped from V and 3 bases from J, the junction kept 3 bases outside the gene matches. CDR3 length equals 14 residues. The germline V gene encodes CDR1 DFQATT and CDR2 SNEGSKA (reference sequence). Written as DNA, the CDR3 is TGCAGTGCTAGAACTAGCGGGAGAAGCTACGAGCAGTACTTC. Translating it yields CSARTSGRSYEQYF.

The chain links TRBV28 to TRBJ2-3, with D maybe TRBD2 (6 bases). The CDR3 length is 11 residues. Germline V lookup: CDR1 MDHEN, CDR2 SYDVKM. V dropped 11 bases and J dropped 5 bases, with 11 bases sitting between them. CDR3 nucleotides: TGTGCCGCGGGGCCCCGAGATACGCAGTATTTT. Translating gives CAAGPRDTQYF.

This clonotype was recorded a few times. This chain uses TRBV7-3 with TRBJ2-1; 8 positions agree with TRBD1. The V gene end was trimmed by 5 bases and the J gene end by 9 bases; junction bases not matched to a gene: 9. The V gene's germline CDR1 is SGHTA and CDR2 FQGTGA. CDR3 length equals 14 residues. Here the CDR3 DNA reads TGTGCCAGCAGCCCAAGACAGGGGACAAGTGAGCAGTTCTTC. Translation gives CASSPRQGTSEQFF.

As concerns this clonotype: A junction boundary mismatches the germline segment, possibly from a read error. The V call is TRBV19, the J call TRBJ1-1; a possible D gene is TRBD1 (5 bases). Germline V CDR1 and CDR2: LNHDA, SQIVND (reference sequence). This CDR3 region has 13 residues. The CDR3 DNA sequence: TGTGCCAGTAGTGACAGTCGCCCCACTAAAGCTTTCTTT. Translation: CASSDSRPTKAFF.

The rearrangement uses TRBV6-2 or TRBV6-3 and TRBJ2-4; D remains unclear. The CDR3 extends over 15 amino acids. V lost 4 bases, J lost 0 bases, and 10 bases lay in between. The V gene's germline CDR1 is MNHEY and CDR2 SVGEGT. CDR3 residues: CASSSLLEAKNIQYF. The CDR3 DNA is TGTGCCAGCAGTTCCCTGCTTGAAGCCAAAAACATTCAGTACTTC.

This rearrangement joins TRBV30 to TRBJ2-7; 10 nucleotides match TRBD1. Germline loops: CDR1 GTSNPN, CDR2 SVGIG (reference sequence). The CDR3 is made up of 14 amino acids. J gave up 6 bases and V 0 bases, and 5 bases lay outside the gene matches. CDR3 amino acids: CAWSVKGQGREQYF. In DNA, the CDR3 is TGTGCCTGGAGTGTAAAGGGACAGGGGCGCGAGCAGTACTTC. Drawing the rest from reference TRBV30 and TRBJ2-7, the complete variable domain is SQTIHQWPATLVQPVGSPLSLECTVEGTSNPNLYWYRQAAGRGLQLLFYSVGIGQISSEVPQNLSASRPQDRQFILSSKKLLLSDSGFYLCAWSVKGQGREQYFGPGTRLTVT.

The chain links TRBV7-9 to TRBJ1-6; D ambiguous. V shed 5 bases and J shed 7 bases, with 15 bases lying between them. Germline CDR1 SEHNR, CDR2 FQNEAQ (reference sequence). This CDR3 has 15 amino acids. CDR3 region: CASSPQADNNSPLHF. CDR3 DNA sequence: TGTGCCAGCAGCCCCCAGGCAGATAACAATTCACCCCTCCACTTT.

The rearrangement uses TRBV24-1 and TRBJ2-7; D possibly corresponds to TRBD1 (5 bases). This CDR3 comprises 15 residues. Germline V lookup: CDR1 KGHDR, CDR2 SFDVKD. V was clipped by 4 bases and J by 2 bases, with 14 bases between them. CDR3 residues: CATSDRAGPPYEQYF. CDR3 sequence (DNA): TGTGCCACCAGTGACCGGGCAGGGCCTCCCTACGAGCAGTACTTC.

The chain has TRBV19 and TRBJ2-1; 7 nucleotides line up with TRBD1. The V and J ends lost 4 bases and 0 bases, in that order; junction bases with no gene match: 18. This CDR3 is 20 amino acids long. CDR1 and CDR2 (germline): LNHDA, SQIVND (reference sequence). The CDR3 DNA reads as TGTGCCAGTAGTAACCGGGACAGCAGGACCTGGGCTAACTCCTACAATGAGCAGTTCTTC. Its protein is CASSNRDSRTWANSYNEQFF.

This rearrangement joins TRBV6-2 or TRBV6-3 to TRBJ2-3; no definite D call. The CDR3 extends over 16 amino acids. Germline V CDR1 and CDR2: MNHEY, SVGEGT. Trimming stripped 6 bases from V and 0 bases from J, with 16 bases between. CDR3 sequence (DNA): TGTGCCAGCAGACCCACCCGCGGACCTAGCACAGATACGCAGTATTTT. Protein product: CASRPTRGPSTDTQYF.

This chain links TRBV28 with TRBJ1-1; D is unclear. CDR3 size: 14 residues. Trimming cost V 3 bases and J 4 bases, with 12 bases left between them. CDR1 is MDHEN, CDR2 SYDVKM, per germline. CDR3 in DNA: TGTGCCAGCAGTTTCGGAGGGCTGGTCACTGAAGCTTTCTTT. It specifies CASSFGGLVTEAFF.

The chain links TRBV5-1 to TRBJ2-3; D remains ambiguous. The V gene lost 5 bases and the J gene lost 2 bases, with 3 bases spanning the gap. CDR1 is SGHRS, CDR2 YFSETQ, per germline. The CDR3 length is 11 residues. CDR3 sequence reads: CASRITDTQYF. CDR3 sequence (DNA): TGCGCCAGCAGGATCACAGATACGCAGTATTTT.

The rearrangement links TRBV7-9 to TRBJ1-2, with D maybe TRBD1 (5 bases). V lost 2 bases to trimming and J lost 4 bases, with 17 bases between them. The CDR3 consists of 16 residues. Germline V lookup: CDR1 SEHNR, CDR2 FQNEAQ (reference sequence). The CDR3 DNA is TGTGCCAGCAGCTTAAGGGCAGGCGCAGGGACCTATGGCTACACCTTC. Protein product: CASSLRAGAGTYGYTF.

This clonotype has more than one count but fewer than ten. The rearrangement links TRBV7-2 to TRBJ1-6; TRBD1 is a possible D gene (6 bases). The germline CDR1 and CDR2 sequences are SGHTA and FQGNSA. Trimming cost V 0 bases and J 7 bases, with 16 bases left between them. This CDR3 is 17 amino acids long. CDR3 in amino acids: CASSLARQGQANSPLHF. The CDR3 nucleotides read TGTGCCAGCAGCTTAGCGCGGCAGGGGCAGGCGAATTCACCCCTCCACTTT.

The chain links TRBV6-5 to TRBJ2-7; 10 bases line up with TRBD1. Germline CDR1 and CDR2: MNHEY and SVGAGI. V lost 4 bases and J lost 4; bases outside the gene matches: 7. This CDR3 has 15 residues. CDR3 amino acids: CASSWSRGQGYEQYF. In nucleotides, the CDR3 is TGTGCCAGCAGTTGGAGCCGGGGACAGGGGTACGAGCAGTACTTC.

The rearrangement links TRBV12-5 to TRBJ2-7; D may be TRBD1 or TRBD2 (5 bases each). Germline assignment: CDR1 LGHNT and CDR2 FRNRAP. With 2 bases removed from V and 3 bases from J, the gap between germline ends came to 11 bases. CDR3 length: 14 amino acids. CDR3 in DNA: TGTGCTAGTGGTTTGTCCCGGGACCTCTACGAGCAGTACTTC. As protein: CASGLSRDLYEQYF.

The chain combines TRBV20-1 with TRBJ2-2; TRBD1 matches 7 bases. Germline V CDR1 and CDR2: DFQATT, SNEGSKA (reference sequence). The CDR3 is 17 residues long. With V trimmed by 3 bases and J by 2 bases, 12 bases remained unmatched. The CDR3 loop reads CSARGMGQGDNTGELFF. DNA of the CDR3: TGCAGTGCTAGGGGGATGGGGCAGGGGGATAACACCGGGGAGCTGTTTTTT.

On this clonotype: The CDR3 does not end in the conserved phenylalanine or tryptophan, so this is likely a read error. The V gene is TRBV6-1, the J gene TRBJ1-2; D is perhaps TRBD1 (6 bases). This CDR3 has 16 amino acids. Trimming removed 4 bases at V and 4 bases at J, with 19 bases between. CDR1 and CDR2 from the germline V gene are MNHNS and SASEGT. CDR3 residues: CASSARGGGDVYGYTY. The CDR3 DNA sequence: TGTGCCAGCAGTGCCCGAGGGGGGGGCGATGTCTATGGCTACACCTAC.

The chain links TRBV2 to TRBJ2-7; 8 bases line up with TRBD1. The trim removed 4 bases at V and 0 bases at J, leaving 2 bases unmatched. This CDR3 has 14 amino acids. Per germline, CDR1 SNHLY and CDR2 FYNNEI. Written as DNA, the CDR3 is TGTGCCAGCAGTGGGGACAGGAGCTCCTACGAGCAGTACTTC. It translates to CASSGDRSSYEQYF.

V gene TRBV21-1 combines with J gene TRBJ1-5; the table assigns TRBD1, which was not confirmed against the DNA. TRBV21-1 is designated a pseudogene. The CDR3 totals 14 residues. The CDR3 bases are TGTGCCAGCAGCAAACTGGGCGGGAATCAGCCCCAGCATTTT. Protein: CASSKLGGNQPQHF.